This T cell receptor beta chain was sequenced for a study of neurological immune-mediated disorders. Study-level background: There were around 35 multiple sclerosis patients; some 31 were relapsing-remitting and 3 were secondary progressive. Overall study results and limits: Among 34 multiple sclerosis patients, phylogenetic grouping put the repertoires of 18 into a single related-CDR3 cluster, a possible signature.

In TCRdb, the 5' RACE reads were re-called with MiXCR into one record per CDR3 protein. The sample holds more than 50,000 distinct CDR3 sequences, less than 4% seen once. Trimming pared 3 bases from V and 3 bases from J, leaving 9 bases between. The CDR3 has 13 residues. This clonotype has at least ten counts. As yet, its antigen is unknown. The sample was PBMCs. The chain links TRBV12-3 or TRBV12-4 to TRBJ2-7; weak D call: TRBD2 (5 bases). This sequence originates from a woman aged 45-65 years with multiple sclerosis. The CDR3 region has the DNA TGTGCCAGCAGTTTGGAGGTAAACTACGAGCAGTACTTC. Residues: CASSLEVNYEQYF.